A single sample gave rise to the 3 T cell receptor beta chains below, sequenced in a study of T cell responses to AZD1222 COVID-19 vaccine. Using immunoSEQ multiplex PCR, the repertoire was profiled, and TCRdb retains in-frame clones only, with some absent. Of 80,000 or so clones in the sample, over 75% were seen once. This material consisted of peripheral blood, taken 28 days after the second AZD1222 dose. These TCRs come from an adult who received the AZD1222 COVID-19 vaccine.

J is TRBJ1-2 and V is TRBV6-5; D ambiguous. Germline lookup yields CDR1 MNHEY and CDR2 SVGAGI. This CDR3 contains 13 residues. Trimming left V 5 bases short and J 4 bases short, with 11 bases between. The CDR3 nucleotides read TGTGCCAGCAGTCGGACCGCCCGCTATGGCTACACCTTC. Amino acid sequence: CASSRTARYGYTF.

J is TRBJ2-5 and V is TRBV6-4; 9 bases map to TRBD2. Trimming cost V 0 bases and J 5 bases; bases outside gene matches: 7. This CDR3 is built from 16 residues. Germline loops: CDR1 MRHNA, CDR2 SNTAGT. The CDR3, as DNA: TGTGCCAGCAGTGACTCGTCCAGCGGGGGGCCGGAGACCCAGTACTTC. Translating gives CASSDSSSGGPETQYF.

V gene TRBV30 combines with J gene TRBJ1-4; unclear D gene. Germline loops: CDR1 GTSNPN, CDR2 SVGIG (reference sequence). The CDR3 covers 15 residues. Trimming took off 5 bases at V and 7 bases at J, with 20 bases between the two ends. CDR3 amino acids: CAWLFFWEDSEKLFF. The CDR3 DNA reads TGTGCCTGGCTATTTTTTTGGGAGGATAGTGAAAAACTGTTTTTT. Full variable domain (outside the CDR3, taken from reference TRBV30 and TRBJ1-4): SQTIHQWPATLVQPVGSPLSLECTVEGTSNPNLYWYRQAAGRGLQLLFYSVGIGQISSEVPQNLSASRPQDRQFILSSKKLLLSDSGFYLCAWLFFWEDSEKLFFGSGTQLSVL.